Listed here are 4 T cell receptor beta chains from one sample, sequenced in a study of blood T cells in healthy people across ages. A second PCR of about 7 to 11 cycles used a sample-barcoded 5' primer and a J-beta primer mix. TCRdb called the 5' RACE reads again in MiXCR, with one record for every CDR3 protein. The sample includes around 1.5 million distinct CDR3 sequences, 42% seen only once; the top ten take approximately 7.9%. Sequencing was done on a sample of blood. The receptors come from a young woman in good health.

The V gene is TRBV29-1, the J gene TRBJ2-7; 10 nucleotides match TRBD1. Germline values: CDR1 SQVTM, CDR2 ANQGSEA. J lost 7 bases, V lost 7 bases, and 10 bases had no gene match. The CDR3 contains 13 residues. The CDR3 DNA reads as TGCAGCGCCGTGGGACAGGGGTTCGGAGAGCAGTACTTC. Translating it yields CSAVGQGFGEQYF.

The chain employs TRBV2 and TRBJ2-1, with D possibly matching TRBD1 (5 bases). This CDR3 has 15 residues. Germline assignment: CDR1 SNHLY and CDR2 FYNNEI. Trimming removed 4 bases from V and 4 bases from J, with 14 bases in between. The CDR3 sequence is CASSVSRAQYNEQFF. The CDR3 DNA reads as TGTGCCAGCAGTGTTTCCAGGGCCCAATACAATGAGCAGTTCTTC. The entire variable domain, with the rest obtained from reference TRBV2 and TRBJ2-1, is as follows: EPEVTQTPSHQVTQMGQEVILRCVPISNHLYFYWYRQILGQKVEFLVSFYNNEISEKSEIFDDQFSVERPDGSNFTLKIRSTKLEDSAMYFCASSVSRAQYNEQFFGPGTRLTVL.

The CDR3 spells CASSLSSGGDEQFF. The CDR3 DNA is TGTGCCAGCAGCCTCTCCTCCGGGGGCGATGAGCAGTTCTTC. V gene TRBV3-1 combines with J gene TRBJ2-1; D may match TRBD1 or TRBD2 (6 bases each). The CDR3 is 14 amino acids. Germline V CDR1 and CDR2: LGHDT, YNNKEL (reference sequence). V lost 4 bases and J lost 8, with 15 bases in between.

This clonotype was counted between two and nine times. The V and J genes are TRBV18 and TRBJ2-1; 7 bases align to TRBD1. Germline V lookup: CDR1 KGHSH, CDR2 LQKENI. V was clipped by 3 bases and J by 7 bases; unmatched bases: 9. The CDR3 consists of 15 residues. Written as DNA, the CDR3 is TGTGCCAGCTCACCGGATCTAGGGGGCAGGAATGAGCAGTTCTTC. As protein: CASSPDLGGRNEQFF.